The clone carrying this TCR beta chain was seen a handful of times. The PCR was carried out with 60 Vbeta primers and 13 Jbeta primers. The method was immunoSEQ multiplex PCR; TCRdb's version includes in-frame clones alone and lacks a portion of them. Of about 140,000 clones detected, 70% to 85% appear once; the ten largest clones hold over 9.5%. The data belong to a study of cytomegalovirus exposure and HLA in healthy donors. Between the trimmed V and J ends, which lost 2 bases and 7 bases, there was a span of 9 bases. Per germline, CDR1 SGHNT and CDR2 YYREEE (reference sequence). The CDR3 is made up of 13 amino acids.

The sequence came from a woman aged 55-75 years in good health and CMV-seropositive. The V gene is TRBV5-4, the J gene TRBJ2-2; the D gene is possibly TRBD2 (5 bases). Material: PBMCs. The CDR3 coding sequence is TGTGCCAGCAGCTTAAGAGGGAACGGGGAGCTGTTTTTT. Translated, it gives CASSLRGNGELFF. The whole variable domain, filled in from reference TRBV5-4 and TRBJ2-2, reads ETGVTQSPTHLIKTRGQQVTLRCSSQSGHNTVSWYQQALGQGPQFIFQYYREEENGRGNFPPRFSGLQFPNYSSELNVNALELDDSALYLCASSLRGNGELFFGEGSRLTVL.